Presented here are 24 T cell receptor beta chains from one specimen sequenced in a study of shared clonotypes between healthy human individuals. Naivety among CD8 cells was defined by CD45RO negativity and positive CCR7 selection, thereby excluding terminally differentiated effector memory CD45RA+ cells. Some clones are missing from TCRdb's copy, which holds only in-frame ones; the method was immunoSEQ multiplex PCR. Of about 580,000 clones listed, 95% to 98% are singletons. Sequencing used naive CD8+ T cells sorted from blood. All receptors come from a man aged 30 to 45 in good health.

The gene calls are TRBV11-3 and TRBJ2-1; 9 positions agree with TRBD2. V lost 1 base and J lost 7; bases outside the gene matches: 8. The CDR3 consists of 16 residues. Germline-derived CDR1 and CDR2 are SGHNT and YENEEA. The CDR3 coding sequence is TGTGCCAGCAGCTTAGGTGGCGGGAGGGCCAGGAATGAGCAGTTCTTC. Translating gives CASSLGGGRARNEQFF.

The chain joins TRBV27 to TRBJ2-7; 10 nucleotides align to TRBD1. CDR3 length: 14 amino acids. The germline gives CDR1 MNHEY, CDR2 SMNVEV (reference sequence). Trimming cost V 5 bases and J 5 bases; bases outside gene matches: 6. In DNA form, the CDR3 reads TGTGCCAGCAGTCCTTCGACAGGGGGCAACGAGCAGTACTTC. As protein: CASSPSTGGNEQYF.

The rearrangement uses TRBV27 and TRBJ1-5; a weak D match, TRBD1 (5 bases). The CDR3 loop spans 14 amino acids. The germline V gene encodes CDR1 MNHEY and CDR2 SMNVEV (reference sequence). The V and J ends lost 6 bases and 3 bases respectively, with 12 bases between them. CDR3 nucleotide sequence: TGTGCCAGCAGCGATCCGGGGCCCAATCAGCCCCAGCATTTT. It specifies CASSDPGPNQPQHF.

CDR3 residues: CSVRGQALDTDTQYF. DNA for the CDR3: TGCAGCGTCCGGGGACAGGCTCTCGACACAGATACGCAGTATTTT. The chain couples TRBV29-1 to TRBJ2-3; TRBD1 matches at 8 bases. Germline-derived CDR1 and CDR2 are SQVTM and ANQGSEA. The CDR3 contains 15 residues. Trimming took 6 bases from V and 2 from J; bases not matched to a gene: 10.

This clone is a singleton in its sample. V is TRBV27 and J is TRBJ1-2; D is possibly TRBD1 (5 bases). Germline assignment: CDR1 MNHEY and CDR2 SMNVEV (reference sequence). This CDR3 spans 14 amino acids. V was shortened by 3 bases and J by 4 bases, with 12 bases between the two germline ends. The DNA for the CDR3 is TGTGCCAGCAGTTTTCTGGCGGGGGGCTATGGCTACACCTTC. Amino acid sequence: CASSFLAGGYGYTF.

The J gene is TRBJ2-1, the V gene TRBV6-5; perhaps TRBD2 as D (6 bases). This CDR3 comprises 15 residues. CDR1 MNHEY and CDR2 SVGAGI come from the germline V gene. Between the trimmed V and J ends, which lost 4 bases and 6 bases, there was a span of 16 bases. This CDR3 is CASSWRTTRLNEQFF. In DNA, the CDR3 is TGTGCCAGCAGTTGGCGGACTACCCGACTCAATGAGCAGTTCTTC.

The V gene is TRBV18, the J gene TRBJ1-2; D unclear. Trimming took 3 bases from V and 4 from J, leaving 15 bases between them. Germline CDR1 KGHSH, CDR2 LQKENI. The CDR3 covers 15 residues. The CDR3 nucleotides read TGTGCCAGCTCACCTAATCCGACCCCGGGCTATGGCTACACCTTC. It translates to CASSPNPTPGYGYTF.

The chain employs TRBV5-5 and TRBJ2-1; 13 nucleotides align to TRBD2. This CDR3 is 17 amino acids long. CDR1 and CDR2 (germline): SGHKS, YYEKEE (reference sequence). The ends lost 4 bases at V and 7 bases at J; junction bases unmatched: 11. CDR3 nucleotide sequence: TGTGCCAGCAGCCTCCCAGGACTAGCGGGAGCTAATAATGAGCAGTTCTTC. It yields the protein CASSLPGLAGANNEQFF.

The rearrangement links TRBV7-9 to TRBJ2-1; 7 nucleotides match TRBD2. This CDR3 is 16 amino acids long. Trimming at V came to 2 bases and at J to 8 bases, leaving 12 bases not matched to a gene. CDR1 and CDR2 (germline): SEHNR, FQNEAQ (reference sequence). Here the CDR3 reads CASSLFGAGVFYEQFF. CDR3 DNA: TGTGCCAGCAGCTTATTTGGGGCGGGAGTTTTTTATGAGCAGTTCTTC. Variable domain in full (rest from reference TRBV7-9 and TRBJ2-1): DTGVSQNPRHKITKRGQNVTFRCDPISEHNRLYWYRQTLGQGPEFLTYFQNEAQLEKSRLLSDRFSAERPKGSFSTLEIQRTEQGDSAMYLCASSLFGAGVFYEQFFGPGTRLTVL.

V is TRBV2 and J is TRBJ2-2; D perhaps matches TRBD1 (6 bases). CDR1 SNHLY and CDR2 FYNNEI come from the germline V gene. Trimming removed 10 bases from V and 5 bases from J, with 20 bases in between. The CDR3 is 15 residues long. The DNA of the CDR3 is TGTGCCACCGAGTCCCCGGACAGCAGGACCGGGGAGCTGTTTTTT. Translation gives CATESPDSRTGELFF.

This sequence joins TRBV7-3 and TRBJ2-3; possibly TRBD1 or TRBD2 for D (5 bases each). This CDR3 region has 15 residues. V dropped 4 bases and J dropped 5 bases, with 16 bases sitting between them. Germline CDR1 SGHTA, CDR2 FQGTGA. Here the CDR3 DNA reads TGTGCCAGCAGCTATACCTCCGGGACCAAAGATACGCAGTATTTT. It yields the protein CASSYTSGTKDTQYF.

The gene calls are TRBV10-2 and TRBJ2-7, with D unresolved. The V gene's germline CDR1 is WSHSY and CDR2 SAAADI. V lost 4 bases and J 2 bases, leaving 12 bases between the germline ends. The CDR3 runs 14 residues. The CDR3, as DNA: TGCGCCAGCAGTGTTAATATTTTAACCTACGAGCAGTACTTC. Translated, it gives CASSVNILTYEQYF.

This rearrangement joins TRBV7-9 to TRBJ2-5; D tentatively reads TRBD1 or TRBD2 (5 bases each). The V end lost 2 bases, the J end lost 2 bases, and 12 bases lay between the germline ends. The CDR3 has 15 residues. The germline V gene encodes CDR1 SEHNR and CDR2 FQNEAQ (reference sequence). This chain's CDR3 is CASSLLSGPQETQYF. CDR3 bases: TGTGCCAGCAGCTTACTCTCGGGACCTCAAGAGACCCAGTACTTC.

The chain carries TRBV21-1 and TRBJ1-2; the DNA was not used to check the table's D call, TRBD1. TRBV21-1 is a documented pseudogene. This CDR3 contains 17 residues. The CDR3 nucleotides read TGTGCCAGCACCAACATTTATTCAGGGAACCCGAACTATGGCTACACCTTC. As protein: CASTNIYSGNPNYGYTF.

The chain joins TRBV28 to TRBJ1-2; possibly TRBD1 for D (6 bases). Between the trimmed V and J ends, which lost 5 bases and 6 bases, there was a span of 16 bases. Germline assignment: CDR1 MDHEN and CDR2 SYDVKM. The CDR3 has 14 amino acids. CDR3 bases: TGTGCCAGCAGTCCCGATTGGGGGGCTGATGGCTACACCTTC. This gives the protein CASSPDWGADGYTF.

The chain couples TRBV9 to TRBJ1-3; 9 positions agree with TRBD1. J gave up 1 base and V 3 bases, and 17 bases lay outside the gene matches. The V gene's germline CDR1 is SGDLS and CDR2 YYNGEE. The CDR3 loop spans 20 amino acids. CDR3 protein: CASSAPGQGGLFTSGNTIYF. In DNA, the CDR3 is TGTGCCAGCAGCGCTCCGGGACAGGGAGGACTTTTTACTTCTGGAAACACCATATATTTT. The full variable domain, in which reference TRBV9 and TRBJ1-3 provide the parts outside the CDR3, is DSGVTQTPKHLITATGQRVTLRCSPRSGDLSVYWYQQSLDQGLQFLIQYYNGEERAKGNILERFSAQQFPDLHSELNLSSLELGDSALYFCASSAPGQGGLFTSGNTIYFGEGSWLTVV.

The chain has TRBV7-2 and TRBJ2-1; TRBD1 agrees at 9 bases. This CDR3 is built from 15 residues. Germline assignment: CDR1 SGHTA and CDR2 FQGNSA. V dropped 3 bases and J dropped 9; count of bases not matched to a gene: 9. Here the CDR3 DNA reads TGTGCCAGCAGCTTTTGGGACAGGGAAGGGATTGAGCAGTTCTTC. It yields the protein CASSFWDREGIEQFF.

The V and J genes are TRBV6-6 and TRBJ1-2; the D is unclear. Between the trimmed V and J ends, which lost 6 bases and 0 bases, there was a span of 11 bases. The CDR3 totals 14 residues. The V gene's germline CDR1 is MNHNY and CDR2 SVGAGI (reference sequence). CDR3 in amino acids: CASRPQDPNYGYTF. CDR3 nucleotides: TGTGCCAGCAGACCGCAGGATCCTAACTATGGCTACACCTTC.

V and J are TRBV14 and TRBJ2-1, with 10 nucleotides matching TRBD2. The germline V gene encodes CDR1 SGHDN and CDR2 FVKESK. The CDR3 has 17 residues. Germline trimming cut 1 base from V and 7 bases from J; bases unmatched to any gene: 10. CDR3: CASSQAIPSGRFNEQFF. CDR3 DNA sequence: TGTGCCAGCAGCCAAGCGATCCCTAGCGGGAGATTTAATGAGCAGTTCTTC.

The J gene is TRBJ1-1, the V gene TRBV5-1; D might be TRBD1 (6 bases). The ends were cut back, 0 bases at V and 4 bases at J, with 7 bases in the middle. Looked up from germline, CDR1 is SGHRS and CDR2 is YFSETQ. This CDR3 region has 13 residues. CDR3: CASSLEDSTEAFF. CDR3 nucleotide sequence: TGCGCCAGCAGCTTGGAGGACAGCACTGAAGCTTTCTTT.

The rearrangement joins TRBV6-5 to TRBJ2-2; 9 nucleotides agree with TRBD1. Germline V CDR1 and CDR2: MNHEY, SVGAGI. This CDR3 is 15 amino acids long. The junction had 8 bases not matched to a gene; V was cut back by 6 bases and J by 6 bases. The CDR3 sequence is CASRSGTGRSGELFF. CDR3 nucleotide sequence: TGTGCCAGCAGATCCGGGACAGGGAGGTCCGGGGAGCTGTTTTTT.

J is TRBJ2-7 and V is TRBV19; 7 nucleotides match TRBD1. J lost 1 base, V lost 1 base, and 4 bases had no gene match. The length of the CDR3 is 15 residues. Germline V CDR1 and CDR2: LNHDA, SQIVND (reference sequence). CDR3 bases: TGTGCCAGTAGTATAGGCCCGGGACAGTCCTACGAGCAGTACTTC. It encodes CASSIGPGQSYEQYF. Together with reference TRBV19 and TRBJ2-7, the CDR3 gives the full variable domain: DGGITQSPKYLFRKEGQNVTLSCEQNLNHDAMYWYRQDPGQGLRLIYYSQIVNDFQKGDIAEGYSVSREKKESFPLTVTSAQKNPTAFYLCASSIGPGQSYEQYFGPGTRLTVT.

CDR3 residues: CASSLRGPGTDTQYF. The CDR3 bases are TGTGCCAGCAGTTTAAGAGGGCCCGGCACAGATACGCAGTATTTT. This chain joins TRBV11-2 and TRBJ2-3, with D perhaps matching TRBD2 (5 bases). Germline loops: CDR1 SGHAT, CDR2 FQNNGV. The V gene lost 6 bases and the J gene lost 1 base, with 14 bases spanning the gap. This CDR3 spans 15 amino acids.

This sequence joins TRBV5-1 and TRBJ1-2; D is ambiguous. CDR3 length: 16 residues. V dropped 0 bases and J dropped 3 bases, with 15 bases sitting between them. Germline assignment: CDR1 SGHRS and CDR2 YFSETQ. In nucleotides, the CDR3 is TGCGCCAGCAGCTTGGCCGTTCAGACACCCGACTATGGCTACACCTTC. As protein: CASSLAVQTPDYGYTF.